This entry lists 23 T cell receptor beta chains sequenced from one sample in a study of shared clonotypes between healthy human individuals. The repertoire was sequenced with immunoSEQ multiplex PCR; TCRdb's copy has only in-frame clones and lacks some. The table has 550,000 to 800,000 clones, about 90% seen once; the top ten hold less than 40%. Sample: memory CD8+ T cells from PBMCs. The subset is: CD45RO+ cells pooled with CCR7-negative TemRA cells. These receptors originate from a man in his late teens or twenties in good health. Some clones in this sample may be carry-over from other donors' samples.

The chain employs TRBV9 and TRBJ1-1; no clear D. V lost 0 bases to trimming and J lost 7 bases, with 19 bases between them. CDR1 and CDR2 (germline): SGDLS, YYNGEE. CDR3 size: 16 residues. In nucleotides, the CDR3 is TGTGCCAGCAGCGTAGGCCCGCCGTCTGGCCATAATGAAGCTTTCTTT. It encodes CASSVGPPSGHNEAFF.

This chain links TRBV18 with TRBJ1-2, with a weak D call TRBD1 (5 bases). The germline V gene encodes CDR1 KGHSH and CDR2 LQKENI. This CDR3 has 14 residues. Between the trimmed V and J ends, which lost 3 bases and 2 bases, there was a span of 10 bases. CDR3 amino acids: CASSPRDWNYGYTF. For the CDR3, the DNA is TGTGCCAGCTCACCGAGGGACTGGAACTATGGCTACACCTTC.

The genes are TRBV6-8 and TRBJ2-5; tentative D call: TRBD2 (6 bases). Deletions cut 7 bases from V and 9 bases from J, with 21 bases between. The CDR3 runs 14 residues. Per the germline V gene, CDR1 is MNHGY and CDR2 is SAAAGT. CDR3 bases: TGTGCCAGCACCCCCCCCGGCGGGATAAGGGCCCAGTACTTC. This translates into CASTPPGGIRAQYF.

The V call is TRBV6-1, the J call TRBJ2-7; perhaps TRBD2 as D (6 bases). Per the germline V gene, CDR1 is MNHNS and CDR2 is SASEGT. Trimming removed 2 bases from V and 5 bases from J, with 19 bases in between. The CDR3 is 16 amino acids. CDR3 residues: CASSEWVGTPTDEQYF. The CDR3 region has the DNA TGTGCCAGCAGTGAATGGGTCGGGACTCCTACTGACGAGCAGTACTTC.

This chain links TRBV15 with TRBJ1-2; unclear D gene. Germline V gives CDR1 LNHNV, CDR2 YYDKDF (reference sequence). Deletions cut 5 bases from V and 3 bases from J, with 22 bases between. The CDR3 has 17 residues. CDR3 sequence reads: CATSPIRNGHTHYGYTF. In DNA, the CDR3 is TGTGCCACCAGCCCCATCCGTAACGGGCATACTCACTATGGCTACACCTTC. Full variable domain (remainder filled in from reference TRBV15 and TRBJ1-2): DAMVIQNPRYQVTQFGKPVTLSCSQTLNHNVMYWYQQKSSQAPKLLFHYYDKDFNNEADTPDNFQSRRPNTSFCFLDIRSPGLGDTAMYLCATSPIRNGHTHYGYTFGSGTRLTVV.

The genes are TRBV7-9 and TRBJ2-7; TRBD1 agrees at 8 bases. The CDR3 loop spans 14 amino acids. V lost 5 bases to trimming and J lost 3 bases; unmatched junction nucleotides: 6. Germline V gene data show CDR1 as SEHNR and CDR2 as FQNEAQ (reference sequence). CDR3 coding DNA: TGTGCCAGCAGCCATCAGGACAGGGTCTACGAGCAGTACTTC. It is translated as CASSHQDRVYEQYF.

Of note for this clone: Other DNA sequences in this specimen translate into the identical CDR3. The chain employs TRBV28 and TRBJ1-5, with 7 bases that match TRBD1. This CDR3 comprises 14 residues. CDR1 is MDHEN and CDR2 is SYDVKM in the germline V gene. After removal of 4 bases from V and 0 bases from J, the junction contained 0 bases not matched to a gene. The CDR3 DNA reads TGTGCCAGCAGTTACAGGGGTAGCAATCAGCCCCAGCATTTT. It codes for CASSYRGSNQPQHF.

This chain connects TRBV27 to TRBJ2-5; 10 nucleotides match TRBD1. Germline loops: CDR1 MNHEY, CDR2 SMNVEV (reference sequence). CDR3 size: 15 residues. J was trimmed by 4 bases and V by 3 bases; bases with no gene match: 5. The CDR3 nucleotides are TGTGCCAGCAGTTTGACAGGGGGCTTCGGAGAGACCCAGTACTTC. This codes for CASSLTGGFGETQYF.

The chain has TRBV4-1 and TRBJ2-2; D gene uncertain. Germline values: CDR1 MGHRA, CDR2 YSYEKL. The CDR3 contains 14 residues. V lost 1 base, J lost 7 bases, and 10 bases lay in between. CDR3 region: CASSQGVAGGELFF. The CDR3 DNA reads as TGCGCCAGCAGCCAAGGGGTCGCTGGCGGGGAGCTGTTTTTT.

The chain joins TRBV9 to TRBJ2-7; D is undetermined. Trimming shortened V by 3 bases and J by 2 bases, and 9 bases separated the two germline ends. Germline CDR1 SGDLS, CDR2 YYNGEE. The CDR3 loop spans 13 amino acids. CDR3 protein: CASSESLTYEQYF. For the CDR3, the DNA is TGTGCCAGCAGCGAATCCTTAACCTACGAGCAGTACTTC.

There are many counts of this clone. Since a far larger clone is one base different, this is likely a read error. Additional DNA sequences in this sample encode the identical CDR3. The V gene is TRBV5-6, the J gene TRBJ1-1; no reliable D call. The ends were cut back, 1 base at V and 4 bases at J, with 5 bases in the middle. Germline lookup yields CDR1 SGHDT and CDR2 YYEEEE. The CDR3 runs 12 residues. The CDR3 region is CASSLRGTEAFF. The CDR3 coding sequence is TGTGCCAGCAGCTTGCGGGGCACTGAAGCTTTCTTT. Supplemented by reference TRBV5-6 and TRBJ1-1, the full variable domain reads DAGVTQSPTHLIKTRGQQVTLRCSPKSGHDTVSWYQQALGQGPQFIFQYYEEEERQRGNFPDRFSGHQFPNYSSELNVNALLLGDSALYLCASSLRGTEAFFGQGTRLTVV.

As DNA, the CDR3 is TGTGCCAGCAGTTCCAACGCCTACAGGGTTGGTAATGAAAAACTGTTTTTT. Protein: CASSSNAYRVGNEKLFF. The gene calls are TRBV28 and TRBJ1-4; tentative D call: TRBD1 (6 bases). In germline, CDR1 is MDHEN, CDR2 SYDVKM. CDR3 size: 17 residues. V was shortened by 4 bases and J by 4 bases, with 19 bases between the two germline ends.

This clone was seen just once. This chain joins TRBV4-1 and TRBJ2-2, with unresolved D. Germline V gene sequence: CDR1 MGHRA, CDR2 YSYEKL. The CDR3 has 15 residues. V was trimmed by 4 bases and J by 2 bases, leaving 11 bases between them. CDR3 nucleotide sequence: TGCGCCAGCAGCCTTCTCCCGCCCAACACCGGGGAGCTGTTTTTT. This translates into CASSLLPPNTGELFF.

The chain couples TRBV9 to TRBJ2-3, with D unresolved. With 3 bases removed from V and 0 bases from J, the gap between germline ends came to 11 bases. The CDR3 is made up of 15 amino acids. The germline V gene has CDR1 SGDLS and CDR2 YYNGEE. This CDR3 is CASSASGPSTDTQYF. The CDR3 DNA follows: TGTGCCAGCAGCGCATCTGGCCCTAGCACAGATACGCAGTATTTT. The full variable domain, with the rest looked up from reference TRBV9 and TRBJ2-3, is DSGVTQTPKHLITATGQRVTLRCSPRSGDLSVYWYQQSLDQGLQFLIQYYNGEERAKGNILERFSAQQFPDLHSELNLSSLELGDSALYFCASSASGPSTDTQYFGPGTRLTVL.

This chain links TRBV4-2 with TRBJ1-5; D remains ambiguous. The CDR3 sequence is 13 residues long. The ends were cut back, 1 base at V and 3 bases at J, with 4 bases in the middle. Per the germline V gene, CDR1 is LGHNA and CDR2 is YNFKEQ. CDR3 nucleotide sequence: TGTGCCAGCAGCCAAGTCGACAATCAGCCCCAGCATTTT. This encodes CASSQVDNQPQHF.

The chain uses TRBV6-1 and TRBJ2-7, with TRBD2 as a possible D gene (6 bases). V was pared by 6 bases and J by 3 bases, with 15 bases between. The CDR3 is 14 amino acids. CDR1 and CDR2 (germline): MNHNS, SASEGT. The CDR3 spells CASSPGTAYYEQYF. CDR3 DNA: TGTGCCAGCAGCCCCGGGACTGCATACTACGAGCAGTACTTC.

This clone came up a few times. The J gene is TRBJ1-1, the V gene TRBV6-5; D remains ambiguous. This CDR3 contains 13 residues. Per germline, CDR1 MNHEY and CDR2 SVGAGI. V lost 5 bases to trimming and J lost 6 bases, with 13 bases between them. The DNA for the CDR3 is TGTGCCAGCAGTCAACATACTTTCGCTGAAGCTTTCTTT. Translated, it gives CASSQHTFAEAFF.

This rearrangement joins TRBV1 to TRBJ2-4. TRBV1 is an annotated pseudogene. This CDR3 region has 15 residues. The CDR3 sequence is CTSSQGDDAKNIQYF. The CDR3 nucleotides are TGCACCAGCAGCCAAGGAGACGATGCCAAAAACATTCAGTACTTC.

This clone was detected only a few times. The chain recombines TRBV2 with TRBJ1-1, with no clear D. The CDR3 is 11 residues long. In germline, CDR1 is SNHLY, CDR2 FYNNEI. The germline V and J ends were trimmed by 8 bases and 1 base, with 5 bases remaining between them. The CDR3 coding sequence is TGTGCCAGCGATAGGAACACTGAAGCTTTCTTT. Protein product: CASDRNTEAFF.

The CDR3 protein is CAWSVNTLNEQFF. In DNA, the CDR3 is TGTGCCTGGAGTGTAAATACTTTGAATGAGCAGTTCTTC. This rearrangement joins TRBV30 to TRBJ2-1; D is uncertain. Germline loops: CDR1 GTSNPN, CDR2 SVGIG (reference sequence). The CDR3 runs 13 residues. Trimming removed 0 bases from V and 7 bases from J, with 10 bases in between.

DNA for the CDR3: TGTGCCAGCAGTCCGAGGGTTGGCACCGGGGAGCTGTTTTTT. Its protein product is CASSPRVGTGELFF. The chain links TRBV28 to TRBJ2-2; perhaps TRBD2 as D (5 bases). This CDR3 is 14 amino acids long. Between the trimmed V and J ends, which lost 5 bases and 4 bases, there was a span of 11 bases. Looked up from germline, CDR1 is MDHEN and CDR2 is SYDVKM.

This chain links TRBV5-6 with TRBJ1-1; possibly TRBD1 for D (6 bases). The CDR3 has 15 residues. Trimming removed 4 bases at V and 4 bases at J, with 17 bases between. The germline gives CDR1 SGHDT, CDR2 YYEEEE. The CDR3 loop is CASSTSTGQGTEAFF. The CDR3 nucleotides are TGTGCCAGCAGCACCTCGACAGGTCAGGGCACTGAAGCTTTCTTT.

The chain combines TRBV28 with TRBJ2-7, with 10 bases fitting TRBD2. The CDR3 is made up of 17 amino acids. V shed 10 bases, J shed 5 bases, and the junction held 20 bases outside the gene matches. Germline assignment: CDR1 MDHEN and CDR2 SYDVKM. The CDR3 DNA is TGTGCCACCGTCGATTGGGTCCCAGCGGGAGGGCCCCACGAGCAGTACTTC. Translating it yields CATVDWVPAGGPHEQYF.